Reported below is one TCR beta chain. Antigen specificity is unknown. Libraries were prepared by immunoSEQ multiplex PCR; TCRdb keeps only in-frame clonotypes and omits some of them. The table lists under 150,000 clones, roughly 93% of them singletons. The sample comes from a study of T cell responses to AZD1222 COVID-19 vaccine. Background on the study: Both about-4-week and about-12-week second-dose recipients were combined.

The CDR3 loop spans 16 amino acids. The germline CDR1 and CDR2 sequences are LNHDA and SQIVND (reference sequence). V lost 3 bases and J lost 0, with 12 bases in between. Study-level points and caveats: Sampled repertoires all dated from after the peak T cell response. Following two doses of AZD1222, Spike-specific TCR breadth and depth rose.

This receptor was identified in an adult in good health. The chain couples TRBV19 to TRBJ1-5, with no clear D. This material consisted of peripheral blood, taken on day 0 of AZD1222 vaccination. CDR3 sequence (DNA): TGTGCCAGTAGTATCATACCAGGCACTAGCAATCAGCCCCAGCATTTT. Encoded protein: CASSIIPGTSNQPQHF.